The 10 T cell receptor beta chains reported below all come from one sample, sequenced in a study of CD8 T cells in Susac syndrome. With random hexamers, roughly 0.45 to 1 ug RNA was reverse transcribed. TCRdb re-derived calls from the immunoSEQ multiplex PCR reads in MiXCR, one entry per CDR3 protein. Altogether about 140,000 distinct CDR3 sequences are present, 95% being singletons, with the ten largest covering roughly 0.14%. The sequencing sample was made of CD4+ T cells from PBMCs. The receptors originated from a human donor with Susac syndrome.

The chain joins TRBV28 to TRBJ2-7; D might be TRBD1 (5 bases). The CDR3 consists of 14 residues. Germline values: CDR1 MDHEN, CDR2 SYDVKM. The V end was cut by 6 bases, the J end by 0 bases, with 12 bases between. The CDR3: CASRGHRSSYEQYF. The CDR3 region has the DNA TGTGCCAGCAGAGGACACCGAAGCTCCTACGAGCAGTACTTC. The full variable domain, in which reference TRBV28 and TRBJ2-7 provide the parts outside the CDR3, is DVKVTQSSRYLVKRTGEKVFLECVQDMDHENMFWYRQDPGLGLRLIYFSYDVKMKEKGDIPEGYSVSREKKERFSLILESASTNQTSMYLCASRGHRSSYEQYFGPGTRLTVT.

The genes are TRBV12-3 or TRBV12-4 and TRBJ2-7; D is perhaps TRBD2 (5 bases). This CDR3 is 14 amino acids long. Trimming cost V 3 bases and J 5 bases, with 14 bases left between them. CDR3 nucleotide sequence: TGTGCCAGCAGTTTGAGGGTTTTGCTCCACGAGCAGTACTTC. Translation gives CASSLRVLLHEQYF.

J is TRBJ1-1 and V is TRBV19; a weak D match, TRBD1 (6 bases). Per the germline V gene, CDR1 is LNHDA and CDR2 is SQIVND (reference sequence). Deletions cut 3 bases from V and 1 base from J, with 12 bases between. CDR3 length: 15 amino acids. The CDR3 protein is CASSISTGGNTEAFF. In nucleotides, the CDR3 is TGTGCCAGTAGTATTTCGACAGGAGGGAACACTGAAGCTTTCTTT.

This clonotype showed up just once. The genes are TRBV9 and TRBJ2-5; D gene unclear. This CDR3 comprises 15 residues. The germline gives CDR1 SGDLS, CDR2 YYNGEE. Trimming stripped 3 bases from V and 3 bases from J, with 15 bases between. CDR3 nucleotide sequence: TGTGCCAGCAGCGGAGGAAAGAGTCGAGAAGAGACCCAGTACTTC. The encoded protein is CASSGGKSREETQYF.

The chain couples TRBV30 to TRBJ2-1, with D unresolved. Germline-derived CDR1 and CDR2 are GTSNPN and SVGIG (reference sequence). The CDR3 consists of 12 residues. Trimming stripped 2 bases from V and 2 bases from J, with 4 bases between. CDR3 nucleotide sequence: TGTGCCTGGAGTCTCGCCTACAATGAGCAGTTCTTC. Its protein is CAWSLAYNEQFF.

The chain links TRBV20-1 to TRBJ1-2; possibly TRBD1 for D (5 bases). The CDR3 is made up of 13 amino acids. V gave up 5 bases and J gave up 4 bases, with 14 bases separating them. Germline CDR1 DFQATT, CDR2 SNEGSKA (reference sequence). CDR3 bases: TGCAGTGCTGGGCAGGGAGGGAGCTATGGCTACACCTTC. The encoded protein is CSAGQGGSYGYTF.

The V gene is TRBV15, the J gene TRBJ2-5; 7 bases are shared with TRBD1. CDR3 length equals 14 residues. With V trimmed by 3 bases and J by 2 bases, 3 bases remained unmatched. Germline CDR1 and CDR2: LNHNV and YYDKDF (reference sequence). CDR3 sequence reads: CATSRGQRQETQYF. The CDR3 coding sequence is TGTGCCACCAGCAGGGGACAGAGGCAAGAGACCCAGTACTTC.

The V call is TRBV20-1, the J call TRBJ1-2, with D unclear. CDR1 is DFQATT and CDR2 is SNEGSKA in the germline V gene (reference sequence). The CDR3 has 11 residues. V shed 5 bases and J shed 7 bases, with 11 bases lying between them. In DNA, the CDR3 is TGCAGTGCTTCGAATCGGGGTGGCTACACCTTC. This encodes CSASNRGGYTF.

This chain links TRBV3-1 with TRBJ1-1; D gene unclear. V was shortened by 1 base and J by 0 bases, with 9 bases between the two germline ends. The CDR3 sequence is 15 residues long. Germline CDR1 is LGHDT and CDR2 is YNNKEL (reference sequence). The CDR3 spells CASSQGPVMNTEAFF. For the CDR3, the DNA is TGTGCCAGCAGCCAAGGGCCAGTCATGAACACTGAAGCTTTCTTT.

The chain combines TRBV28 with TRBJ2-6; D uncertain. The ends were cut back, 2 bases at V and 2 bases at J, with 7 bases in the middle. The CDR3 has 15 residues. Germline lookup yields CDR1 MDHEN and CDR2 SYDVKM. CDR3 nucleotides: TGTGCCAGCAGTTTAGATTGGGCTGGGGCCAACGTCCTGACTTTC. It is translated as CASSLDWAGANVLTF.